Listed here are 25 T cell receptor beta chains from one sample, sequenced in a study of blood T cell repertoires in COVID-19. TCRdb keeps only in-frame clones here, not all; method: immunoSEQ multiplex PCR. Found here are about 20,000 clones, 85% to 90% of them singletons; the top ten hold about a tenth. The specimen was peripheral blood. The receptor source for this set is a human donor in a cohort sampled during active COVID-19.

The chain employs TRBV28 and TRBJ2-7; D may be TRBD2 (5 bases). V dropped 6 bases and J dropped 5 bases, with 8 bases sitting between them. CDR1 is MDHEN, CDR2 SYDVKM, per germline. This CDR3 contains 11 residues. CDR3 region: CASSPRDEQYF. DNA for the CDR3: TGTGCCAGCAGCCCGCGGGACGAGCAGTACTTC.

The chain recombines TRBV5-1 with TRBJ2-2; weak D call: TRBD1 (6 bases). CDR3 length: 15 amino acids. Germline V gene sequence: CDR1 SGHRS, CDR2 YFSETQ. Trimming shortened V by 0 bases and J by 4 bases, and 10 bases separated the two germline ends. The CDR3 sequence: CASSLGVDSTGELFF. CDR3 sequence (DNA): TGCGCCAGCAGCTTGGGGGTGGACAGCACCGGGGAGCTGTTTTTT.

The chain couples TRBV11-2 to TRBJ2-1, with TRBD2 matching 8 bases. V dropped 4 bases and J dropped 9; count of bases not matched to a gene: 11. The CDR3 loop spans 15 amino acids. Germline values: CDR1 SGHAT, CDR2 FQNNGV. The CDR3 loop reads CASSSTGTRESEQFF. Written as DNA, the CDR3 is TGTGCCAGCAGCTCAACCGGGACTAGAGAAAGTGAGCAGTTCTTC.

The chain recombines TRBV20-1 with TRBJ1-2; no firm D call. V shed 3 bases and J shed 7 bases, with 15 bases lying between them. The CDR3 is made up of 13 amino acids. The germline CDR1 and CDR2 sequences are DFQATT and SNEGSKA (reference sequence). CDR3 nucleotides: TGCAGTGCTAGTATGGGAGGGCCGGGTGGCTACACCTTC. Residues: CSASMGGPGGYTF.

V gene TRBV27 combines with J gene TRBJ2-1, with TRBD1 as a possible D gene (7 bases). The ends were cut back, 8 bases at V and 8 bases at J, with 22 bases in the middle. The CDR3 consists of 15 residues. CDR1 is MNHEY, CDR2 SMNVEV, per germline (reference sequence). In DNA form, the CDR3 reads TGTGCCAGCGGGGGGCTATTACAGGGGTACGATGAGCAGTTCTTC. It yields the protein CASGGLLQGYDEQFF.

The V call is TRBV25-1, the J call TRBJ2-5; 7 positions agree with TRBD1. Looked up from germline, CDR1 is MGHDK and CDR2 is SYGVNS. The CDR3 is 13 residues long. V gave up 3 bases and J gave up 4 bases; unmatched junction bases: 2. Here the CDR3 reads CASSDHRGETQYF. As DNA, the CDR3 is TGTGCCAGCAGTGACCACAGGGGAGAGACCCAGTACTTC.

The CDR3 is CASSPVRSSYNEQFF. The CDR3 nucleotides read TGTGCCAGCTCACCAGTGCGAAGCTCCTACAATGAGCAGTTCTTC. This chain joins TRBV18 and TRBJ2-1; D is unclear. The CDR3 spans 15 residues. The germline V and J ends were trimmed by 2 bases and 0 bases, with 8 bases remaining between them. The germline gives CDR1 KGHSH, CDR2 LQKENI.

This clone was detected only a few times. The chain couples TRBV19 to TRBJ2-2; 7 bases are a match to TRBD2. There are 14 residues in the CDR3. Germline CDR1 reads LNHDA; CDR2 reads SQIVND (reference sequence). Trimming cost V 6 bases and J 4 bases; bases outside gene matches: 5. This CDR3 reads CASRRELITGELFF. The CDR3 DNA reads as TGTGCCAGTAGGCGGGAGCTCATCACCGGGGAGCTGTTTTTT.

This clone was observed a single time. The gene calls are TRBV5-4 and TRBJ2-1, with D possibly matching TRBD1 (5 bases). Trimming left V 0 bases short and J 2 bases short, with 12 bases between. CDR3 length: 16 residues. CDR1 SGHNT and CDR2 YYREEE come from the germline V gene (reference sequence). The DNA of the CDR3 is TGTGCCAGCAGCTTGGGCGGCAGGGTCCCCTACAATGAGCAGTTCTTC. It specifies CASSLGGRVPYNEQFF.

The rearrangement links TRBV11-2 to TRBJ2-3; the match to TRBD2 covers 11 bases. Per germline, CDR1 SGHAT and CDR2 FQNNGV. Trimming removed 5 bases from V and 4 bases from J; junction bases left unmatched: 14. The CDR3 is 18 amino acids. The chain's CDR3 is CASSKLPTSGSLSDTQYF. DNA for the CDR3: TGTGCCAGCAGCAAGCTTCCCACTAGCGGGAGTTTGTCAGATACGCAGTATTTT.

V usage is TRBV6-5 and J usage is TRBJ2-1; D remains ambiguous. Germline lookup yields CDR1 MNHEY and CDR2 SVGAGI. The V end lost 0 bases, the J end lost 2 bases, and 5 bases lay between the germline ends. This CDR3 has 14 amino acids. The CDR3 loop reads CASSYSRPYNEQFF. The CDR3 bases are TGTGCCAGCAGTTACTCGCGCCCCTACAATGAGCAGTTCTTC.

This chain links TRBV9 with TRBJ2-7, with TRBD2 as a possible D gene (5 bases). The CDR3 is made up of 13 amino acids. V lost 5 bases, J lost 3 bases, and 12 bases lay in between. Germline loops: CDR1 SGDLS, CDR2 YYNGEE. This CDR3 reads CASSFGLNYEQYF. Written as DNA, the CDR3 is TGTGCCAGCAGTTTCGGACTGAACTACGAGCAGTACTTC.

This clone counts as medium-sized (0.01 to 0.1%). The chain has TRBV9 and TRBJ2-1; TRBD1 matches at 7 bases. The CDR3 is made up of 16 amino acids. The junction had 13 bases not matched to a gene; V was cut back by 4 bases and J by 6 bases. The germline V gene has CDR1 SGDLS and CDR2 YYNGEE. CDR3 nucleotide sequence: TGTGCCAGCAGCCCCTTGGGGGACAGCCCTACCAATGAGCAGTTCTTC. It specifies CASSPLGDSPTNEQFF.

V is TRBV7-9 and J is TRBJ1-1; TRBD1 is a possible D gene (5 bases). V lost 3 bases and J lost 3, with 11 bases in between. This CDR3 has 14 residues. CDR1 is SEHNR, CDR2 FQNEAQ, per germline (reference sequence). CDR3 sequence (DNA): TGTGCCAGCAGCTTCTTCGGGGGAGACACTGAAGCTTTCTTT. This encodes CASSFFGGDTEAFF.

J is TRBJ2-7 and V is TRBV20-1, with D perhaps matching TRBD1 (6 bases). The CDR3 is 11 residues long. Germline CDR1 DFQATT, CDR2 SNEGSKA (reference sequence). Trimming removed 3 bases at V and 4 bases at J, with 7 bases between. The CDR3: CSARDSYEQYF. The CDR3 DNA reads as TGCAGTGCTAGGGACAGTTACGAGCAGTACTTC.

This chain connects TRBV6-5 to TRBJ2-3; D possibly corresponds to TRBD1 (5 bases). Trimming shortened V by 2 bases and J by 11 bases, and 11 bases separated the two germline ends. The length of the CDR3 is 12 residues. Germline loops: CDR1 MNHEY, CDR2 SVGAGI. DNA for the CDR3: TGTGCCAGCAGTTACAAAGACAGAAAGCAGTATTTT. This translates into CASSYKDRKQYF.

The chain has TRBV7-2 and TRBJ2-7, with 13 bases identical to TRBD2. After removal of 0 bases from V and 4 bases from J, the junction contained 3 bases not matched to a gene. CDR1 is SGHTA, CDR2 FQGNSA, per germline. The CDR3 is 16 residues long. CDR3 in DNA: TGTGCCAGCAGCTTAGCGACTAGCGGGAGGCCATACGAGCAGTACTTC. Its protein product is CASSLATSGRPYEQYF.

This clone was seen a few times. This chain joins TRBV5-4 and TRBJ1-4; 8 positions match TRBD1. Germline trimming cut 4 bases from V and 3 bases from J; bases unmatched to any gene: 8. The V gene's germline CDR1 is SGHNT and CDR2 YYREEE (reference sequence). This CDR3 has 16 residues. The CDR3 loop is CASSRDRPTANEKLFF. The CDR3 DNA sequence: TGTGCCAGCAGCCGGGACAGGCCCACGGCTAATGAAAAACTGTTTTTT.

A word on this clone: Other nucleotide sequences in the sample specify the same CDR3. The chain couples TRBV27 to TRBJ1-6; D perhaps matches TRBD1 (6 bases). Germline assignment: CDR1 MNHEY and CDR2 SMNVEV (reference sequence). The CDR3 has 14 residues. Deletions cut 4 bases from V and 8 bases from J, with 12 bases between. The CDR3 region is CASSWGGQDSPLHF. CDR3 coding DNA: TGTGCCAGCAGTTGGGGGGGACAAGATTCACCCCTCCACTTT.

The chain's CDR3 is CASSVGGSDPQETQYF. In DNA form, the CDR3 reads TGTGCCAGCAGCGTAGGTGGCAGCGATCCCCAAGAGACCCAGTACTTC. The rearrangement joins TRBV9 to TRBJ2-5; D gene unclear. The CDR3 loop spans 16 amino acids. V was clipped by 0 bases and J by 1 base, with 13 bases between them. Germline-derived CDR1 and CDR2 are SGDLS and YYNGEE.

The chain employs TRBV4-1 and TRBJ1-6, with TRBD1 matching over 10 bases. CDR3 size: 17 residues. CDR1 is MGHRA, CDR2 YSYEKL, per germline. J was trimmed by 10 bases and V by 1 base; bases with no gene match: 10. The CDR3 DNA follows: TGCGCCAGCAGCCAAGCTGCATGGGACAGGGGTCTCTCACCCCTCCACTTT. It encodes CASSQAAWDRGLSPLHF.

V and J are TRBV6-5 and TRBJ2-2; the D is unclear. The length of the CDR3 is 15 residues. Germline loops: CDR1 MNHEY, CDR2 SVGAGI. The V end was cut by 5 bases, the J end by 2 bases, with 12 bases between. CDR3 coding DNA: TGTGCCAGCAGTACCTCGCGCATTAACACCGGGGAGCTGTTTTTT. Translation gives CASSTSRINTGELFF.

The chain employs TRBV7-9 and TRBJ2-2, with TRBD2 as a possible D gene (5 bases). The V and J ends lost 4 bases and 4 bases respectively, with 16 bases between them. Germline V CDR1 and CDR2: SEHNR, FQNEAQ (reference sequence). The CDR3 is made up of 16 amino acids. CDR3 sequence (DNA): TGTGCCAGCAGCTCACGGACTTCTCTCGCCACCGGGGAGCTGTTTTTT. Residues: CASSSRTSLATGELFF. Full variable domain (remainder filled in from reference TRBV7-9 and TRBJ2-2): DTGVSQNPRHKITKRGQNVTFRCDPISEHNRLYWYRQTLGQGPEFLTYFQNEAQLEKSRLLSDRFSAERPKGSFSTLEIQRTEQGDSAMYLCASSSRTSLATGELFFGEGSRLTVL.

This clone was observed a handful of times. The chain combines TRBV5-1 with TRBJ2-1; weak D call: TRBD1 (6 bases). CDR1 is SGHRS, CDR2 YFSETQ, per germline. V was clipped by 3 bases and J by 0 bases, with 10 bases between them. The length of the CDR3 is 15 residues. The DNA of the CDR3 is TGCGCCAGCAGCTACAGGGTCAGCTCCTACAATGAGCAGTTCTTC. Amino acids: CASSYRVSSYNEQFF.

The rearrangement joins TRBV2 to TRBJ2-1, with TRBD1 matching 8 bases. Looked up from germline, CDR1 is SNHLY and CDR2 is FYNNEI. Trimming removed 6 bases from V and 9 bases from J; junction bases left unmatched: 10. There are 14 residues in the CDR3. The CDR3 loop is CASSPDRGVGEQFF. In DNA form, the CDR3 reads TGTGCCAGCAGCCCCGACAGGGGAGTTGGTGAGCAGTTCTTC.